This T cell receptor beta chain was recovered during a study of T cell responses to AZD1222 COVID-19 vaccine. Study conclusions and caveats: Baseline testing showed seropositivity in only a handful of AZD1222 recipients. Every sample of the repertoires postdated the peak T cell response. Distributed over spike, vaccine-associated CD4 TCRs predominated at 160-218 and 743-854. Possibly, clonal diversity was underestimated; donors were largely white British and included more females.

TCRdb keeps only in-frame clones here, not all; method: immunoSEQ multiplex PCR. Of 95,000 to 150,000 clones in the sample, 80% to 90% were seen once. Concerning this clone itself: Its antigen is not identified.

CDR1 and CDR2 from the germline V gene are LGHDT and YNNKEL (reference sequence). Unmatched junction bases numbered 2, after V lost 1 base and J lost 3 bases. The CDR3 loop spans 14 amino acids. The origin of this receptor is an adult in good health. Sequencing used peripheral blood, obtained on day 0 of AZD1222 vaccination. The chain links TRBV3-1 (or the pseudogene TRBV3-2) to TRBJ2-5; 7 bases fit TRBD2. CDR3 protein: CASSQVGGEETQYF. CDR3 coding DNA: TGTGCCAGCAGCCAAGTGGGGGGGGAAGAGACCCAGTACTTC.